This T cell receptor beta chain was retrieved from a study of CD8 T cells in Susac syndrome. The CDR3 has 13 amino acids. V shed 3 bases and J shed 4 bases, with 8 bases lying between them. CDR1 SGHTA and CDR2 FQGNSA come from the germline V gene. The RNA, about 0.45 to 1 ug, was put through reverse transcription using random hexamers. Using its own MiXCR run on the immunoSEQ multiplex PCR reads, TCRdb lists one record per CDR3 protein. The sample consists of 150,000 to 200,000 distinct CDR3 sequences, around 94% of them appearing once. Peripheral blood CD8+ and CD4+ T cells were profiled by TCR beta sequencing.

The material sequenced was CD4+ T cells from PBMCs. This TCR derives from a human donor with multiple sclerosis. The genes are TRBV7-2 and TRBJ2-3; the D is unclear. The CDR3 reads CASSLKISDTQYF. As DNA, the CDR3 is TGTGCCAGCAGCTTGAAAATCTCAGATACGCAGTATTTT.